This TCR beta chain was sequenced in a study of blood T cell repertoires in COVID-19. Germline V lookup: CDR1 MDHEN, CDR2 SYDVKM. CDR3 length: 16 residues. Unmatched junction bases numbered 6, after V lost 4 bases and J lost 0 bases. Method: immunoSEQ multiplex PCR; TCRdb's copy keeps in-frame clones and lacks some. This sample has 98,000 or so clones; roughly 85% occur once, and the top ten carry 2.4%. Input material: peripheral blood. The source of this sequence is a human donor in a cohort sampled during active COVID-19. The chain recombines TRBV28 with TRBJ2-3; 8 bases line up with TRBD1. The CDR3 DNA sequence: TGTGCCAGCAGTTGGACAGGGTTTGAGAGCACAGATACGCAGTATTTT. It codes for CASSWTGFESTDTQYF.